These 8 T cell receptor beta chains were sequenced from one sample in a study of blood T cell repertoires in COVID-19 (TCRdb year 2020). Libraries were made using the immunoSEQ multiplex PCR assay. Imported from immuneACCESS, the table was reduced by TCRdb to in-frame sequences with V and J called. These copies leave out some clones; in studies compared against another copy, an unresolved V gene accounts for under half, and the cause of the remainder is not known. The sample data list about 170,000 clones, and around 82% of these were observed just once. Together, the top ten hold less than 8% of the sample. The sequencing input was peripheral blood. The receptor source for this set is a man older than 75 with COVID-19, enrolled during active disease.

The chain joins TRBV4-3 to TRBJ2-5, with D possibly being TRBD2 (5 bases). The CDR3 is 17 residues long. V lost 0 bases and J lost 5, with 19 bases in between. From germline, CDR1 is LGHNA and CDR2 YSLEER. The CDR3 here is CASSQDYRASQWETQYF. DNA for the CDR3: TGCGCCAGCAGCCAAGATTATCGGGCTAGCCAGTGGGAGACCCAGTACTTC.

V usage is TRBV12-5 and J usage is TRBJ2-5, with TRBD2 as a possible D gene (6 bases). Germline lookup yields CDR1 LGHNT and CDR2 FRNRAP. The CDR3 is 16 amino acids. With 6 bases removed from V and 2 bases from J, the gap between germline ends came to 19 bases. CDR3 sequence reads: CASGPKVGGLQETQYF. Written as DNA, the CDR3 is TGTGCTAGTGGACCCAAAGTTGGGGGGTTACAAGAGACCCAGTACTTC.

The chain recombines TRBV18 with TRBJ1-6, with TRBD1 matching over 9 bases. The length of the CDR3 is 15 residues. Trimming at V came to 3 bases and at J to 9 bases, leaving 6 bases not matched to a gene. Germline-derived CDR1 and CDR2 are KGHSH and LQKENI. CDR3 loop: CASSPMGQGSSPLHF. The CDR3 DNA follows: TGTGCCAGCTCACCGATGGGACAGGGAAGTTCACCCCTCCACTTT.

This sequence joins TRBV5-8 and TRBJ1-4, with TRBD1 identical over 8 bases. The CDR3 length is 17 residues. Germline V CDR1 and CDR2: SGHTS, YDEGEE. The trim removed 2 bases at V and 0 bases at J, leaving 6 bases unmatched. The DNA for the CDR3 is TGTGCCAGCAGCTTCGACAGGGGATCCCCAACTAATGAAAAACTGTTTTTT. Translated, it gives CASSFDRGSPTNEKLFF.

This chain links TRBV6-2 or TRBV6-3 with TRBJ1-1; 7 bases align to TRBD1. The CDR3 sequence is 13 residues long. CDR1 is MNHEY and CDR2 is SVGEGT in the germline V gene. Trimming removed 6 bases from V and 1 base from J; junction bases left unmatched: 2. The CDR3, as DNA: TGTGCCAGCAGCTGGACAGGGAACACTGAAGCTTTCTTT. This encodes CASSWTGNTEAFF.

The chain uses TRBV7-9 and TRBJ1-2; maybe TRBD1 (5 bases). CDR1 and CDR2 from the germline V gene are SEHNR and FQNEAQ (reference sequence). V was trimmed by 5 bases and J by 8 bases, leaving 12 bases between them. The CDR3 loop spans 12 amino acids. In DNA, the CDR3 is TGTGCCAGCAGCCGAGAGACAGTCGGCTACACCTTC. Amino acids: CASSRETVGYTF.

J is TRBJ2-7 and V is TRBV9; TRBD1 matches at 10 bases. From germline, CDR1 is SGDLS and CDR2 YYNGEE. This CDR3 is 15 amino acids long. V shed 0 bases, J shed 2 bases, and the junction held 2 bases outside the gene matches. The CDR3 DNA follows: TGTGCCAGCAGCGTAGGACAGGGGGCTCCCTACGAGCAGTACTTC. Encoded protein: CASSVGQGAPYEQYF.

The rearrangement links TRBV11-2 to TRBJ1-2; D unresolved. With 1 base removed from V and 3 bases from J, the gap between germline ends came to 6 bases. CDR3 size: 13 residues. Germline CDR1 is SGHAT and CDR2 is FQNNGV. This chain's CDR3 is CASSLGGDYGYTF. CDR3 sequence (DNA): TGTGCCAGCAGCTTAGGGGGAGACTATGGCTACACCTTC.